This entry concerns a single T cell receptor (beta chain). At least ten counts were recorded for this clonotype. The specificity of this receptor is unknown. One base away there is no much larger clone; base qualities are not given. Looking up the germline V gene yields CDR1 MDHEN and CDR2 SYDVKM. The CDR3 measures 12 amino acids from cysteine to phenylalanine. The retained sequence is limited to the CDR3, 36 bases, with the frame set at the first base. Trimming takes 6 bases from V and 5 bases from J, and the germline ends sit 10 bases apart. The TCR beta CDR3 regions were amplified from the RNA transcripts. A first-round RT-PCR of the TCR CDR3 used the HTBI primer set with the Qiagen OneStep RT-PCR kit. Libraries were constructed in a second round of multiplex PCR, after which size selection and purification were performed. Sequencing of the libraries was done on an Illumina HiSeq2000 using paired-end 100 bp reads. In the authors' own workflow: SOAPnuke was used to process the raw data, with reads discarded if the reads contained adapters or uncalled bases, had a mean Phred below 15, or lacked an exact constant-primer or identifier match. COPE v1.2.5 was used to merge high-quality paired reads, and clonotypes were defined as unique nucleotide sequences. Clonotypes were aligned to IMGT TRBV, TRBD and TRBJ reference segments using MiTCR v1.1. Only V-J combinations with frequency above 0.0001, covering about 99% of repertoires, were analysed. A TCS score was defined as the ratio of F50 (clonal expansion) to E x V (chaos), with BLOSUM62-based TCRdist applied between CDR3 peptides within each V-J. Welch's t-statistics and random forest reduced fewer than 600 V-J features to some 14, which were used in a naive Bayes classifier (R e1071). Using fastp trimming at Q25 and MiXCR clonotype assembly, TCRdb reanalyzed the public sequencing data and kept in-frame beta chains. Every CDR3 protein is listed once, alongside the most common genes and DNA of its rows. These V and J calls rely on TCRdb rather than the paper's analysis. This sample is represented by approximately 640,000 distinct CDR3 sequences; about 18% of them were singletons. The ten largest clones represent roughly a sixth of the sample.

This entry is derived from a study of T cells in Graves' hyperthyroidism and ophthalmopathy (dated by TCRdb to about 2019). For the wider study: Peripheral blood was collected at initial diagnosis, before any treatment. TCR V-J signatures able to tell the groups apart were searched for in a discovery cohort of 90 to 100 patients, of whom roughly 42 had Graves' ophthalmopathy and about 60 had stable Graves' hyperthyroidism. An independent validation cohort of under 20 hyperthyroidism patients and 17 patients who later progressed to ophthalmopathy tested prospective prediction of ophthalmopathy. For training and testing, the 100 or so patients in the discovery cohort were randomly divided in a 7:3 ratio. After sampling, hyperthyroidism patients received methimazole starting at 30 mg daily, and ophthalmopathy patients received high-dose intravenous methylprednisolone. According to the paper, TCR Vbeta CDR3 sequencing was carried out on some 140 peripheral blood samples, which came from more than 40 ophthalmopathy, about 75 hyperthyroidism and some 17 progressor patients. The study also compared thyroid tissue and blood T-cell repertoires from about six Graves' hyperthyroidism patients.

A patient counted as having stable Graves' hyperthyroidism if no progression to ophthalmopathy occurred over 18 months of follow-up. Hyperthyroidism patients were newly diagnosed, had a disease duration of under 2 months, and were aged 18 to 65 years. Patients with uncontrolled infections, other autoimmune diseases, pregnancy or lactation were excluded. Diagnoses were established on the basis of clinical symptoms, serum thyroxine and TRAb, thyroid ultrasound, and orbital computed tomography. Ficoll-Paque density gradient centrifugation was used to isolate PBMCs from about 10 ml of fresh peripheral blood. Total RNA was extracted with Trizol reagent, and quality was checked on an Agilent 2100 Bioanalyzer. The study at large found these results: In validation, the model predicted progression to ophthalmopathy a median of around six months before onset, with approximately 70% sensitivity and almost 75% specificity. No statistical method was used to set the sample size in advance, and investigators knew the group allocation. Most expanded thyroid clonotypes (frequency above 0.001) were also found in blood, which suggests that blood repertoires may mirror thyroid immune responses. In cross-validation, a model built on a 13 V-J signature told ophthalmopathy apart from stable hyperthyroidism with under 90% sensitivity and roughly 81% specificity, and in testing the same model reached 80%/75%.

Sequenced sample: blood. This chain is built from TRBV28 and TRBJ2-5; the D gene is not confidently resolved. This sequence was found in a man over 45 with Graves' hyperthyroidism. The nucleotide sequence reads TGTGCCAGCAGCGTCCGGTTCGAGACCCAGTACTTC. Translated, it reads CASSVRFETQYF.